This TCR beta chain was found in a study of T cell responses to AZD1222 COVID-19 vaccine. Overall study results and limits: Vaccine-associated CD4 TCRs ranged over spike, dominating at 160-218 and 743-854.

Libraries were prepared by immunoSEQ multiplex PCR; TCRdb keeps only in-frame clonotypes and omits some of them. Of about 150,000 clones detected, 87% appear once; the ten largest clones hold about a tenth. Between the trimmed V and J ends, which lost 6 bases and 6 bases, there was a span of 11 bases. This CDR3 contains 13 residues. CDR1 and CDR2 from the germline V gene are KGHSH and LQKENI. About this clone: The antigen is undetermined.

The receptor was derived from an adult who received the AZD1222 COVID-19 vaccine. Sample: peripheral blood, taken 28 days after the second AZD1222 dose. The chain uses TRBV18 and TRBJ1-4, with unresolved D. The CDR3 is CASSSHRHEKLFF. In nucleotides, the CDR3 is TGTGCCAGCTCCTCCCACCGCCATGAAAAACTGTTTTTT.